This is a list of T cell receptor beta chains from one sample in a study of technical replicates of blood from several donors. The table came from immunoSEQ multiplex PCR; TCRdb's copy has only in-frame clones and leaves some out. The sample contains fewer than 75,000 clones, 70% to 90% of which appear only once. Sequenced material: PBMCs. The receptors originated from a human donor in good health. Some clones in this sample may be carry-over from other donors' samples. CDR3s include the opening cysteine and the closing phenylalanine or tryptophan. D genes are given only for firm matches. Size tells how often a clone was seen (once, few, many) or the class of an expanded clone, and some rows leave it out.

abundance	v_gene	d_gene	j_gene	CDR3nt	CDR3aa
few	TRBV15	-	TRBJ1-2	TGTGCCACCAGCAGAGATCGGACGCGGGAGAATGGCTACACCTTC	CATSRDRTRENGYTF
-	TRBV4-3	-	TRBJ2-1	TGCGCCAGCAGCCAAGTGACAGGAAATTACAATGAGCAGTTCTTC	CASSQVTGNYNEQFF
-	TRBV5-4	TRBD1	TRBJ1-5	TGTGCCAGCAGCCTACAGGGGGCAGGACAGCCCCAGCATTTT	CASSLQGAGQPQHF
-	TRBV9	TRBD2	TRBJ2-1	TGTGCCAGCAGCGTAGCAGCGGGAGGGCCCTCCGATGAGCAGTTCTTC	CASSVAAGGPSDEQFF
-	TRBV6-5	-	TRBJ2-3	TGTGCCAGCAGCCCCTCGCCGACCCTAGCCGATACGCAGTATTTT	CASSPSPTLADTQYF
-	TRBV9	-	TRBJ2-3	TGTGCCAGCAGCGGCCGGGACTCCCGGGATACGCAGTATTTT	CASSGRDSRDTQYF
-	TRBV5-4	-	TRBJ2-7	TGTGCCAGCAGCCTTATGTCGGTCAGGGGCGAGCAGTACTTC	CASSLMSVRGEQYF
-	TRBV7-9	-	TRBJ1-2	TGTGCCAGCAGCCCGGAGACAGGAGGCTACACCTTC	CASSPETGGYTF
-	TRBV7-6	TRBD2	TRBJ2-7	TGTGCCAGCAGCCCACGACTAGCGGGGGCCTACGAGCAGTACTTC	CASSPRLAGAYEQYF
-	TRBV28	-	TRBJ1-6	TGTGCCAGCCATCAGAGGAGCTCCTATAATTCACCCCTCCACTTT	CASHQRSSYNSPLHF
few	TRBV15	-	TRBJ2-5	TGTGCCACCAGTAGGGGTCCCGGGCCAGAGACCCAGTACTTC	CATSRGPGPETQYF
few	TRBV30	-	TRBJ1-1	TGTGCCTGGAGCGACGGGTCGTACACTGAAGCTTTCTTT	CAWSDGSYTEAFF
-	TRBV19	TRBD2	TRBJ2-7	TGTGCCAGTAGTATCCTAGCGGGAGGGCTCGAGCAGTACTTC	CASSILAGGLEQYF
few	TRBV4-3	TRBD1	TRBJ1-4	TGCGCCAGCAGCCAAGATCTCTCGGAGACAGGGGGGGGTGAAAAACTGTTTTTT	CASSQDLSETGGGEKLFF
-	TRBV1	-	TRBJ1-4	TGCACCAGCAGCCACCGCCACAGGAGTCATGAAAAACTGTTTTTT	CTSSHRHRSHEKLFF
once	TRBV10-3	TRBD1	TRBJ1-5	TGTGCCATCAGCCCCGGGACAGGGAATCAGCCCCAGCATTTT	CAISPGTGNQPQHF
-	TRBV4-2	-	TRBJ1-2	TGTGCCAGCAGCCAAGTGGGAGACCGGAGGGGCTACACCTTC	CASSQVGDRRGYTF
-	TRBV9	TRBD1	TRBJ1-5	TGTGCCAGCAGCGTAGTGGGACAGGGGAGCAATCAGCCCCAGCATTTT	CASSVVGQGSNQPQHF
-	TRBV18	TRBD1	TRBJ2-7	TGTGCCAGCTCGCCAAGGACAGGGGATTCCTACGAGCAGTACTTC	CASSPRTGDSYEQYF
-	TRBV7-9	-	TRBJ2-7	TGTGCCAGCAGCTTAGCGAGAACGGGGACCTACGAGCAGTACTTC	CASSLARTGTYEQYF
-	TRBV5-5	TRBD1	TRBJ2-5	TGTGCCAGCAGCTCCCGGGACAGCGGTGGTGGAGAGACCCAGTACTTC	CASSSRDSGGGETQYF
-	TRBV6-1	-	TRBJ2-3	TGTGCCAGCCGTAGCGGAACCACAGATACGCAGTATTTT	CASRSGTTDTQYF
-	TRBV4-3	-	TRBJ2-7	TGCGCCAGCAGCCGGGAGAGGAGGGGTGGGAACGAGCAGTACTTC	CASSRERRGGNEQYF
-	TRBV2	-	TRBJ2-3	TGTGCCAGTCAGGGTGATACGCAGTATTTT	CASQGDTQYF
-	TRBV5-4	-	TRBJ2-7	TGTGCCAGCAGCTCGGCCGCGCGGGGCAGGTCCGAGCAGTACTTC	CASSSAARGRSEQYF
once	TRBV5-6	-	TRBJ2-2	TGTGCCAGCAGCCCTCCGCGGCATACCGGGGAGCTGTTTTTT	CASSPPRHTGELFF
-	TRBV30	-	TRBJ2-5	TGTGCCTGGAGTGTACGGGGGGAGACCCAGTACTTC	CAWSVRGETQYF
-	TRBV2	-	TRBJ2-2	TGTGCCAGCAGTCATTCCCGGGTCTTGAACACCGGGGAGCTGTTTTTT	CASSHSRVLNTGELFF
-	TRBV30	-	TRBJ1-5	TGTGCCTGGAGATCACCACAGGGTGGGCAGCCCCAGCATTTT	CAWRSPQGGQPQHF
once	TRBV7-2	TRBD2	TRBJ2-1	TGTGCCAGCAGCTTAGCCCCTCAACTAGCGGGGGAGAAGGAAGATGAGCAGTTCTTC	CASSLAPQLAGEKEDEQFF
-	TRBV19	TRBD1	TRBJ1-6	TGTGCCAGTAGTGCTTACAGGGGGAATTCACCCCTCCACTTT	CASSAYRGNSPLHF
-	TRBV23-1	TRBD1	TRBJ1-6	TGCGCCAGCAGTCACTCGACAGGGGATTTTACACCCCTCCACTTT	CASSHSTGDFTPLHF
-	TRBV7-2	-	TRBJ2-7	TGTGCCAGCAGCTTAGTGCGGGCAGAAACCTACGAGCAGTACTTC	CASSLVRAETYEQYF
-	TRBV7-2	TRBD1	TRBJ1-4	TGTGCCAGCAGCCCACGACAGGGACTGGCTGAAAAACTGTTTTTT	CASSPRQGLAEKLFF
once	TRBV4-2	-	TRBJ1-4	TGTGCCAGCAGCCAAGTTCCCCCAGGCGCTACAACTAATGAAAAACTGTTTTTT	CASSQVPPGATTNEKLFF